Sequencing of this T cell receptor beta chain was carried out in a study of blood T cells in healthy people across ages. This clonotype occurred a few times. A second PCR, run for about 7 to 11 cycles, used a sample-barcoded 5' primer plus a J-beta primer mix. MiXCR, run by TCRdb on the 5' RACE reads, gives a single entry per CDR3 protein. The top ten clones hold approximately 24% of a sample with around 780,000 distinct CDR3 sequences, around 50% of them seen once. The germline V gene has CDR1 LGHNA and CDR2 YNFKEQ. The CDR3 is 13 amino acids. V dropped 5 bases and J dropped 5 bases, with 10 bases sitting between them.

V usage is TRBV4-2 and J usage is TRBJ2-4; weak D call: TRBD1 (6 bases). The TCR comes from a man in his forties in good health. Input material: blood. CDR3 nucleotides: TGTGCCAGCAGCATTAACAGGGAAAACATTCAGTACTTC. It yields the protein CASSINRENIQYF.